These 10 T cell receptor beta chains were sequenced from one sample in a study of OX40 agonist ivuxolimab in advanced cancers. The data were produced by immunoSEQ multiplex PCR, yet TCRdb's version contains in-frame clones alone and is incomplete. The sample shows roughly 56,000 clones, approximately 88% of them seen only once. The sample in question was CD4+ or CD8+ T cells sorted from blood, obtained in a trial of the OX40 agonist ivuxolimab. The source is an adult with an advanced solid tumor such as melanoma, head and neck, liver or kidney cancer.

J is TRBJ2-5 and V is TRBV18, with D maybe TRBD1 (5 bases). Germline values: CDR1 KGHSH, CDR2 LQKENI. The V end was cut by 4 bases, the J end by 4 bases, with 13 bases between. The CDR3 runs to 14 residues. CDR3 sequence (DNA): TGTGCCAGCTCACGCTCTGGCCAGGGAGAGACCCAGTACTTC. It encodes CASSRSGQGETQYF.

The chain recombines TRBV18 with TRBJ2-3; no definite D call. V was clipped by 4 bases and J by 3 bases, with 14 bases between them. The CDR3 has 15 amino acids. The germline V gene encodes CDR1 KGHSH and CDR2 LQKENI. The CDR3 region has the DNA TGTGCCAGCTCACGAGATACGGGTTCGACAGATACGCAGTATTTT. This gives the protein CASSRDTGSTDTQYF.

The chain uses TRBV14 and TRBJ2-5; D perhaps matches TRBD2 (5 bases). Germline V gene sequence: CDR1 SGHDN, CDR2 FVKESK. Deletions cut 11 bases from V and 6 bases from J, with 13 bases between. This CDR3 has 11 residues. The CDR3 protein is CALRVAKTQYF. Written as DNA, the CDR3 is TGTGCCTTAAGGGTAGCGAAGACCCAGTACTTC.

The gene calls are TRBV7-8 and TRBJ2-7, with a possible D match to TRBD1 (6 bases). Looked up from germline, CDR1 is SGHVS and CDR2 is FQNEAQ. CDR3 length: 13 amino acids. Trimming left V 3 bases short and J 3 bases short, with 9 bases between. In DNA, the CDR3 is TGTGCCAGCAGCTTGGGGGCAATCTACGAGCAGTACTTC. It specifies CASSLGAIYEQYF. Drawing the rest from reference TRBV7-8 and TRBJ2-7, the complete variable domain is GAGVSQSPRYKVAKRGQDVALRCDPISGHVSLFWYQQALGQGPEFLTYFQNEAQLDKSGLPSDRFFAERPEGSVSTLKIQRTQQEDSAVYLCASSLGAIYEQYFGPGTRLTVT.

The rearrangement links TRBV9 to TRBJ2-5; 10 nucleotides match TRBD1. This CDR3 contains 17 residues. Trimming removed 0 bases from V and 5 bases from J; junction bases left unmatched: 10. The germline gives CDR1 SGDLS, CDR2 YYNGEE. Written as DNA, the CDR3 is TGTGCCAGCAGCGTAGCTTCCCCGGGACAGGGGAGGGAGACCCAGTACTTC. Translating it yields CASSVASPGQGRETQYF.

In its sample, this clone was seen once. The CDR3 sequence is CASSQNWGRTEAFF. In DNA, the CDR3 is TGTGCCAGCTCACAGAACTGGGGAAGAACTGAAGCTTTCTTT. The J gene is TRBJ1-1, the V gene TRBV18, with D unclear. Trimming took 4 bases from V and 5 from J, leaving 14 bases between them. The CDR3 totals 14 residues. Germline V gene lookup returns CDR1 KGHSH and CDR2 LQKENI.

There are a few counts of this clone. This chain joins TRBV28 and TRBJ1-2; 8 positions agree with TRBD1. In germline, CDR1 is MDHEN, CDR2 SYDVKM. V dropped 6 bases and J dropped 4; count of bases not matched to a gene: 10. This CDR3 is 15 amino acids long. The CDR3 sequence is CASSSGTGLGYGYTF. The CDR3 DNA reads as TGTGCCAGCAGCTCCGGGACAGGACTGGGCTATGGCTACACCTTC.

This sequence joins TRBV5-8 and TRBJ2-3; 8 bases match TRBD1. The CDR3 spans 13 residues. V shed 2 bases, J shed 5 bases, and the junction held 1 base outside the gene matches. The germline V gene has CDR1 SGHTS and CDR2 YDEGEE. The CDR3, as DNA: TGTGCCAGCAGCTTACAGGGGGGAGATACGCAGTATTTT. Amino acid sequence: CASSLQGGDTQYF.

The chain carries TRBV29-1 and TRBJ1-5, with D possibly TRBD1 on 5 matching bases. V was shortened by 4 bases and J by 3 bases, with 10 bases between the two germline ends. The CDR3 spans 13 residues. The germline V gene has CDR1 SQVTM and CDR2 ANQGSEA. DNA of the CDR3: TGCAGCGTTGGGTTGGGGGACAATCAGCCCCAGCATTTT. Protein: CSVGLGDNQPQHF.

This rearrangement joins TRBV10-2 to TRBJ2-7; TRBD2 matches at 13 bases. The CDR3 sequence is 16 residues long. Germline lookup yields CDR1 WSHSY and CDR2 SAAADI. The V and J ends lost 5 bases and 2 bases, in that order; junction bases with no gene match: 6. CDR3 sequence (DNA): TGCGCCAGCAGTTCGACTAGCGGGGGGCAAACCTACGAGCAGTACTTC. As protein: CASSSTSGGQTYEQYF.